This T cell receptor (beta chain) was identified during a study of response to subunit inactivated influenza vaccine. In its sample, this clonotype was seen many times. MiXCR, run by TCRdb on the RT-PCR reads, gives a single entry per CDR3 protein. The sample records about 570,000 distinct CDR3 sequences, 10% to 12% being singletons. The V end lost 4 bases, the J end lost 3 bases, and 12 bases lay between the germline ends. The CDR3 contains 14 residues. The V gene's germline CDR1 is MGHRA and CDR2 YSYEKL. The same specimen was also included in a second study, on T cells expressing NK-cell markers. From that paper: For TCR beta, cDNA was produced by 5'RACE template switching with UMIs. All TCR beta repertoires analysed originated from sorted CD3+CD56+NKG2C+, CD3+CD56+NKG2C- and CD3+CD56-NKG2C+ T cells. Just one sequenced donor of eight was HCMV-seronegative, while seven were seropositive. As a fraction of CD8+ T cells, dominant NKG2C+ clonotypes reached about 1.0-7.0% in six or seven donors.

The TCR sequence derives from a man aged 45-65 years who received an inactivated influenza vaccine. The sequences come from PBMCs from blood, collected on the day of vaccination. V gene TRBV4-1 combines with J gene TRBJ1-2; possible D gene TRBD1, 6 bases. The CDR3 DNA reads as TGCGCCAGCAGCCGGGGGGACACTGACTATGGCTACACCTTC. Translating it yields CASSRGDTDYGYTF.